A selection of T cell receptor beta chains follows, all from one sample in a study of CD8+ T cells in alopecia areata. Only in-frame clones appear in the TCRdb table, and some are missing; sequencing was by immunoSEQ multiplex PCR. The sample includes nearly 95,000 clones, 70% to 80% of them seen just once. The specimen was CD8+ T cells sorted from blood, collected at approximately week 42, from a patient treated with tofacitinib. All receptors come from a human donor with alopecia areata. Both conserved end residues are part of each CDR3. The D gene is left open where the match is weak. The listing skips clone size in some rows; elsewhere it reads once, few, many or a size class.

TRBJ2-1 . few TRBV6-5 TGTGCCAGCAGTTACCTGGCCGGCCATGAGCAGTTCTTC CASSYLAGHEQFF
TRBJ1-4 TRBD1 . TRBV29-1 TGCAGCGTCGCCCACAGGGGAATTAATGAAAAACTGTTTTTT CSVAHRGINEKLFF
TRBJ1-3 . few TRBV4-3 TGCGCCAGCAGCCCCGTTTTGGAGGAACACACCATATATTTT CASSPVLEEHTIYF
TRBJ2-7 . . TRBV27 TGTGCCAGCAGTTTAACCTACGAGCAGTACTTC CASSLTYEQYF
TRBJ1-2 TRBD1 . TRBV7-9 TGTGCCAGCAGCCAGACAGGGGGAGATGGCTACACCTTC CASSQTGGDGYTF
TRBJ2-5 . . TRBV30 TGTGCCTGGACGGGGTCCAGCCAAGAGACCCAGTACTTC CAWTGSSQETQYF
TRBJ2-1 TRBD2 . TRBV9 TGTGCCAGCAGCGAGAGCGGGGGCACATACAATGAGCAGTTCTTC CASSESGGTYNEQFF
TRBJ1-5 . . TRBV2 TGTGCCAGCAGTGAACCCTACCCCAATCAGCCCCAGCATTTT CASSEPYPNQPQHF
TRBJ1-1 . . TRBV7-8 TGTGCCAGCAGTTCCGGACAGATGAACACTGAAGCTTTCTTT CASSSGQMNTEAFF
TRBJ2-3 . few TRBV25-1 TGTGCCAGCAGTGATCCCGGACAGAAAAGCACAGATACGCAGTATTTT CASSDPGQKSTDTQYF
TRBJ2-3 . few TRBV10-2 TGCGCCAGCAGTGACTATCTTAGCACAGATACGCAGTATTTT CASSDYLSTDTQYF
TRBJ2-2 . few TRBV7-3 TGTGCCAGCAGCCCCGGGACCGGGGAGCTGTTTTTT CASSPGTGELFF
TRBJ2-1 TRBD2 . TRBV27 TGTGCCAGCAGTTTAAGTGGGGGGGAAATCTACAATGAGCAGTTCTTC CASSLSGGEIYNEQFF
TRBJ1-1 . . TRBV19 TGTGCCAGTAGGGACACGAACACTGAAGCTTTCTTT CASRDTNTEAFF
TRBJ1-2 . few TRBV14 TGTGCCAGCAGCCCTACCGACAGCGCAGATGGCTACACCTTC CASSPTDSADGYTF
TRBJ1-1 . few TRBV30 TGTGCCTGGAGTGTAGGGGGGAACACTGAAGCTTTCTTT CAWSVGGNTEAFF
TRBJ1-1 . once TRBV11-2 TGTGCCAGCAGCTTAGCAGGGTCTGGTTTCACTGAAGCTTTCTTT CASSLAGSGFTEAFF
TRBJ2-7 . . TRBV20-1 TGCAGTGCGAGAGACAGAAACGAGCAGTACTTC CSARDRNEQYF
TRBJ1-2 . . TRBV29-1 TGCAGCGTTGTGGAAGGTGCTAACTATGGCTACACCTTC CSVVEGANYGYTF
TRBJ2-7 . few TRBV29-1 TGCAGCGTTGAAGATCGGTACGAGCAGTACTTC CSVEDRYEQYF
TRBJ2-7 . . TRBV9 TGTGCCAGCAGCCCGGGTGGGGCCAACGAGCAGTACTTC CASSPGGANEQYF
TRBJ2-5 . . TRBV4-1 TGCGCCAGCAGCCACCCTCTAAAGGGAGACTACCGAATCCAAGAGACCCAGTACTTC CASSHPLKGDYRIQETQYF
TRBJ2-6 TRBD1 . TRBV5-6 TGTGCCAGCAGCCCTCGGGACAGGGGGAGAGGGGCCAACGTCCTGACTTTC CASSPRDRGRGANVLTF
TRBJ2-3 TRBD1 . TRBV11-2 TGTGCCAGCAGCTTAAGGACAGGGCTTAGCACAGATACGCAGTATTTT CASSLRTGLSTDTQYF
TRBJ2-3 . . TRBV11-2 TGTGCCAGCAGCGCGCTGTGGGTAGGCGCAGATACGCAGTATTTT CASSALWVGADTQYF
TRBJ1-1 TRBD1 . TRBV19 TGTGCCAGTAGCCATCGGGACAGGGAAGAAGCTTTCTTT CASSHRDREEAFF
TRBJ1-1 . . TRBV29-1 TGCAGCGTTGACCACGGTAGCGGCACTGAAGCTTTCTTT CSVDHGSGTEAFF
TRBJ2-6 TRBD1 . TRBV5-1 TGCGCCAGCATCGGGACAGGACAGGTCCGCTCTGGGGCCAACGTCCTGACTTTC CASIGTGQVRSGANVLTF
TRBJ1-6 . . TRBV19 TGTGCCAGTAGTTGGGGACAAGAGAGTTCACCCCTCCACTTT CASSWGQESSPLHF
TRBJ2-5 . . TRBV6-6 TGTGCCAGCAGTTATGGGAGAGAGCAGTACTTC CASSYGREQYF
TRBJ1-1 . . TRBV2 TGTGCCATCTCGATGGAGTACACTGAAGCTTTCTTT CAISMEYTEAFF
TRBJ1-1 . few TRBV19 TGTGCCAGTAGCCCGACAGGTATTGAAGCTTTCTTT CASSPTGIEAFF
TRBJ2-1 . . TRBV11-2 TGTGCCAGCAGTCCGGGGCGCTTAAATGAGCAGTTCTTC CASSPGRLNEQFF
TRBJ1-5 . . TRBV7-3 TGTGCCAGCAGCTTTCAGGCTTTTCCCAGCAATCAGCCCCAGCATTTT CASSFQAFPSNQPQHF
TRBJ2-7 . once TRBV9 TGTGCCAGCAGCGTAGCAGGAGGGACCTCCTACGAGCAGTACTTC CASSVAGGTSYEQYF
TRBJ1-1 . once TRBV4-3 TGCGCCAGCAGCCCCGACTATGGGACTGAAGCTTTCTTT CASSPDYGTEAFF
TRBJ1-1 . . TRBV29-1 TGCAGCGTTGAATGGGGGAACACTGAAGCTTTCTTT CSVEWGNTEAFF
TRBJ2-7 TRBD2 once TRBV27 TGTGCCAGCAGTCCATCTAGCGGGGGGCTCTCCTACGAGCAGTACTTC CASSPSSGGLSYEQYF
TRBJ2-1 TRBD2 . TRBV27 TGTGCCAGCAGTTCCTCCGGGAGGTGGCAGTTCTTC CASSSSGRWQFF
TRBJ1-1 TRBD1 . TRBV9 TGTGCCAGCAGCGTAAAAGGGGGCAACACTGAAGCTTTCTTT CASSVKGGNTEAFF
TRBJ2-7 . . TRBV5-6 TGTGCCAGCAGCTTGGTTGGAGAGGACGAGCAGTACTTC CASSLVGEDEQYF
TRBJ2-1 . . TRBV7-2 TGTGCCAGCAGCCGATCGAACCAGGGCTATGAGCAGTTCTTC CASSRSNQGYEQFF
TRBJ2-7 . few TRBV29-1 TGCAGCGTTGAAGATGAAGAGTACGAGCAGTACTTC CSVEDEEYEQYF
TRBJ2-6 . . TRBV7-2 TGTGCCAGCAGCTTAGGTTGGATGGACTCTGGGGCCAACGTCCTGACTTTC CASSLGWMDSGANVLTF
TRBJ1-1 . . TRBV27 TGTGCCAGCAGTTTAAGCAGGGGAAACACTGAAGCTTTCTTT CASSLSRGNTEAFF
TRBJ2-2 TRBD1 few TRBV29-1 TGCAGCGTTGAAGTTGGGACAGGGCACACCGGGGAGCTGTTTTTT CSVEVGTGHTGELFF
TRBJ1-5 TRBD1 many TRBV9 TGTGCCAGCAGCCGTGGACAGGATAGCAATCAGCCCCAGCATTTT CASSRGQDSNQPQHF
TRBJ1-1 . . TRBV30 TGTGCCGGAGATGGCCAGAGGAACACTGAAGCTTTCTTT CAGDGQRNTEAFF